The 15 T cell receptor beta chains given below trace back to one sample, sequenced in a study of T cells in Graves' hyperthyroidism and ophthalmopathy. Amplified regions were TCR beta CDR3 sequences from RNA transcripts. During a first-round RT-PCR of the TCR CDR3, the HTBI primer set was used. One entry per CDR3 protein results from TCRdb running MiXCR on the multiplex PCR reads. The sample lists hundreds of thousands of distinct CDR3 sequences, 11% to 15% seen once, with about 10% in the top ten. Sequences were obtained from blood. The origin of the receptors is a woman aged 18-30 years with Graves' hyperthyroidism.

This clonotype has more than one count but fewer than ten. The rearrangement uses TRBV14 and TRBJ1-1; D uncertain. The ends were cut back, 3 bases at V and 6 bases at J, with 14 bases in the middle. The CDR3 has 14 amino acids. Germline CDR1 reads SGHDN; CDR2 reads FVKESK. CDR3 nucleotides: TGTGCCAGCAGCCATCGGGCTTACGGGGCTGAAGCTTTCTTT. Translating gives CASSHRAYGAEAFF.

In its sample, this clonotype was seen many times. V gene TRBV27 combines with J gene TRBJ2-2, with D unresolved. V lost 5 bases and J lost 1, with 8 bases in between. Germline lookup yields CDR1 MNHEY and CDR2 SMNVEV (reference sequence). CDR3 size: 14 residues. The CDR3 spells CASSHVENTGELFF. The CDR3 bases are TGTGCCAGCAGTCATGTTGAGAACACCGGGGAGCTGTTTTTT.

This clonotype was counted ten times or more. The rearrangement links TRBV7-3 to TRBJ2-1, with 7 bases matching TRBD2. The CDR3 spans 13 residues. Germline trimming cut 2 bases from V and 5 bases from J; bases unmatched to any gene: 0. CDR1 and CDR2 from the germline V gene are SGHTA and FQGTGA. The CDR3: CASSLAGDNEQFF. The CDR3, as DNA: TGTGCCAGCAGCTTAGCGGGGGACAATGAGCAGTTCTTC.

This clonotype was seen ten or more times. The rearrangement links TRBV15 to TRBJ2-5; D might be TRBD2 (6 bases). Looked up from germline, CDR1 is LNHNV and CDR2 is YYDKDF (reference sequence). This CDR3 is built from 14 residues. V was shortened by 4 bases and J by 4 bases, with 13 bases between the two germline ends. The CDR3 bases are TGTGCCACCAGCATGCGATCCGGGAGAGAGACCCAGTACTTC. Its protein product is CATSMRSGRETQYF.

The V gene is TRBV2, the J gene TRBJ1-5; TRBD1 might be the D (6 bases). Germline lookup yields CDR1 SNHLY and CDR2 FYNNEI. With 5 bases removed from V and 0 bases from J, the gap between germline ends came to 11 bases. The CDR3 is 15 residues long. The CDR3 protein is CASSITGPSNQPQHF. The CDR3 coding sequence is TGTGCCAGCAGTATAACAGGGCCTAGCAATCAGCCCCAGCATTTT. The entire variable domain, with the rest obtained from reference TRBV2 and TRBJ1-5, is as follows: EPEVTQTPSHQVTQMGQEVILRCVPISNHLYFYWYRQILGQKVEFLVSFYNNEISEKSEIFDDQFSVERPDGSNFTLKIRSTKLEDSAMYFCASSITGPSNQPQHFGDGTRLSIL.

This clonotype was counted only a few times. The CDR3 here is CASSDREGNQPQHF. CDR3 DNA: TGTGCCAGCAGTGACAGGGAGGGCAATCAGCCCCAGCATTTT. The J gene is TRBJ1-5, the V gene TRBV2, with D possibly TRBD1 on 5 matching bases. V lost 3 bases and J 2 bases, leaving 8 bases between the germline ends. Germline V gene lookup returns CDR1 SNHLY and CDR2 FYNNEI. There are 14 residues in the CDR3.

This clonotype was recorded many times. V and J are TRBV12-3 or TRBV12-4 and TRBJ2-2, with a tentative D call TRBD2 (6 bases). This CDR3 spans 17 amino acids. V was clipped by 4 bases and J by 6 bases, with 21 bases between them. The CDR3 bases are TGTGCCAGCAGTTCCGAGACCCTAACCAGCGGGTCCGGGGAGCTGTTTTTT. Its protein product is CASSSETLTSGSGELFF.

The chain combines TRBV7-9 with TRBJ2-7; D is undetermined. Germline V CDR1 and CDR2: SEHNR, FQNEAQ (reference sequence). The CDR3 sequence is 17 residues long. The V end lost 4 bases, the J end lost 4 bases, and 23 bases lay between the germline ends. CDR3 protein: CASSSRQLESSLYEQYF. The DNA for the CDR3 is TGTGCCAGCAGCTCTCGACAATTGGAGAGTTCCCTTTACGAGCAGTACTTC.

The V and J genes are TRBV20-1 and TRBJ1-5, with TRBD1 matching 7 bases. CDR1 is DFQATT, CDR2 SNEGSKA, per germline (reference sequence). The V segment lost 5 bases and the J segment 0 bases; nucleotides outside the gene matches: 4. This CDR3 is built from 14 residues. The CDR3 sequence: CSAPQGNSNQPQHF. The CDR3 DNA reads as TGCAGTGCTCCACAGGGGAATAGCAATCAGCCCCAGCATTTT.

The genes are TRBV6-6 and TRBJ2-6, with 10 nucleotides matching TRBD1. There are 17 residues in the CDR3. The germline CDR1 and CDR2 sequences are MNHNY and SVGAGI (reference sequence). V lost 0 bases and J lost 1; bases outside the gene matches: 0. The CDR3 bases are TGTGCCAGCAGTTACTCGGACAGGGGGTCTGGGGCCAACGTCCTGACTTTC. Translated: CASSYSDRGSGANVLTF.

At least ten counts were recorded for this clonotype. The rearrangement uses TRBV20-1 and TRBJ2-7; TRBD2 matches 8 bases. V lost 1 base and J lost 3; bases outside the gene matches: 8. The V gene's germline CDR1 is DFQATT and CDR2 SNEGSKA (reference sequence). The CDR3 runs 15 residues. Written as DNA, the CDR3 is TGCAGTGCTAGAGTAGCGGCGGGAGGACTCTACGAGCAGTACTTC. Its translation: CSARVAAGGLYEQYF.

There are a few counts of this clonotype. V and J are TRBV20-1 and TRBJ2-3; D is uncertain. The CDR3 is 13 residues long. Germline-derived CDR1 and CDR2 are DFQATT and SNEGSKA (reference sequence). Trimming took 5 bases from V and 3 from J, leaving 12 bases between them. CDR3 region: CSAPLIGTDTQYF. Here the CDR3 DNA reads TGCAGTGCTCCACTTATCGGAACAGATACGCAGTATTTT.

V gene TRBV7-8 combines with J gene TRBJ2-5; D gene unclear. Looked up from germline, CDR1 is SGHVS and CDR2 is FQNEAQ. The CDR3 sequence is 15 residues long. Trimming removed 3 bases at V and 2 bases at J, with 13 bases between. CDR3 protein: CASSFSSAYQETQYF. In DNA form, the CDR3 reads TGTGCCAGCAGCTTCTCGTCGGCCTATCAAGAGACCCAGTACTTC.

The chain employs TRBV14 and TRBJ2-1, with 13 bases lining up with TRBD2. The CDR3 sequence is 16 residues long. Losses at the gene ends were 4 bases for V and 8 bases for J; bases not matched to a gene: 8. The germline V gene has CDR1 SGHDN and CDR2 FVKESK. The CDR3 coding sequence is TGTGCCAGCAGCCCACCGGGACTAGCGGGACTGTATGAGCAGTTCTTC. The encoded protein is CASSPPGLAGLYEQFF.

This clonotype was counted a few times. V is TRBV7-9 and J is TRBJ1-2; tentatively, D is TRBD1 (6 bases). The CDR3 length is 13 residues. Trimming took off 8 bases at V and 5 bases at J, with 15 bases between the two ends. The germline CDR1 and CDR2 sequences are SEHNR and FQNEAQ (reference sequence). CDR3 protein: CASGRQDSYGYTF. CDR3 DNA sequence: TGTGCCAGCGGGAGACAGGACTCTTATGGCTACACCTTC.